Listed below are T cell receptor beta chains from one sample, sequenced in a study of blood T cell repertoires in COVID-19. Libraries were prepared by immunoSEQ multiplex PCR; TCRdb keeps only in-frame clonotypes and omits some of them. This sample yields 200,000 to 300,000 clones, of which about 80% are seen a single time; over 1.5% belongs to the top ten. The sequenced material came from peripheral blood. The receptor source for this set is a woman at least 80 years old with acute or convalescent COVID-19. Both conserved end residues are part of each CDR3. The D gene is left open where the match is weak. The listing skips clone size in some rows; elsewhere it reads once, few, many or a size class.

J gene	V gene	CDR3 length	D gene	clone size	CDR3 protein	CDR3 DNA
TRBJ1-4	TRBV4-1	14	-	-	CASSQDPRDEKLFF	TGCGCCAGCAGCCAAGACCCCAGGGATGAAAAACTGTTTTTT
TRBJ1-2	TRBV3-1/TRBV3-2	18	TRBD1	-	CASSHYRGAGESSYGYTF	TGTGCCAGCAGCCATTACAGGGGCGCTGGGGAATCGAGCTATGGCTACACCTTC
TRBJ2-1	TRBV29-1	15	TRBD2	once	CSVRTSVSSYNEQFF	TGCAGCGTCAGGACTAGCGTGAGCTCCTACAATGAGCAGTTCTTC
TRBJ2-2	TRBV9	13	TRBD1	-	CASSGTGAGELFF	TGTGCCAGCAGCGGTACAGGGGCCGGGGAGCTGTTTTTT
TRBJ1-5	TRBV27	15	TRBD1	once	CASSSDRDSNQPQHF	TGTGCCAGCAGTTCCGACAGGGATAGCAATCAGCCCCAGCATTTT
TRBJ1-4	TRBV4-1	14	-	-	CASSQGGLGEKLFF	TGCGCCAGCAGCCAGGGGGGGTTAGGTGAAAAACTGTTTTTT
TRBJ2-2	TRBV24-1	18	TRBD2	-	CATSDPGLARAATGELFF	TGTGCCACCAGTGACCCAGGACTAGCGAGAGCCGCCACCGGGGAGCTGTTTTTT
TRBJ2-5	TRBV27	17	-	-	CASSLYEGGAGPETQYF	TGTGCCAGCAGTTTATACGAAGGGGGCGCGGGGCCAGAGACCCAGTACTTC
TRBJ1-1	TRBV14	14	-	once	CASSQSNGNTEAFF	TGTGCCAGCAGCCAAAGCAACGGGAACACTGAAGCTTTCTTT
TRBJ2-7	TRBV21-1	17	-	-	CASSKDSGASGNYEQYF	TGTGCCAGCAGCAAAGATTCTGGGGCTAGCGGGAACTACGAGCAGTACTTC
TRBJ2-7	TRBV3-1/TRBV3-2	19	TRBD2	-	CASSQVGGPGGNVSYEQYF	TGTGCCAGCAGCCAAGTCGGGGGACCCGGGGGGAACGTCAGCTACGAGCAGTACTTC
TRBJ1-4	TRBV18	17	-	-	CASSEQGPIATNEKLFF	TGTGCCAGCTCCGAACAGGGACCTATTGCAACTAATGAAAAACTGTTTTTT
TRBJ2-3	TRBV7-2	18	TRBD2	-	CASSLFPSGRGGPDTQYF	TGTGCCAGCAGCTTATTTCCCTCTGGGCGGGGGGGGCCCGATACGCAGTATTTT
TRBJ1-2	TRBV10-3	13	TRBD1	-	CAISTGGDYGYTF	TGTGCCATCAGTACAGGGGGCGACTATGGCTACACCTTC
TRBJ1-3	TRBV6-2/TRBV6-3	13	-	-	CASSWGPGNTIYF	TGTGCCAGCAGTTGGGGGCCTGGAAACACCATATATTTT
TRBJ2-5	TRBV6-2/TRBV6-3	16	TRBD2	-	CASSNQLGGRGETQYF	TGTGCCAGCAGCAACCAGCTTGGCGGGAGAGGAGAGACCCAGTACTTC
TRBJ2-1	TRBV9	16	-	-	CASSVGGASGYNEQFF	TGTGCCAGCAGCGTAGGAGGTGCCAGCGGGTACAATGAGCAGTTCTTC